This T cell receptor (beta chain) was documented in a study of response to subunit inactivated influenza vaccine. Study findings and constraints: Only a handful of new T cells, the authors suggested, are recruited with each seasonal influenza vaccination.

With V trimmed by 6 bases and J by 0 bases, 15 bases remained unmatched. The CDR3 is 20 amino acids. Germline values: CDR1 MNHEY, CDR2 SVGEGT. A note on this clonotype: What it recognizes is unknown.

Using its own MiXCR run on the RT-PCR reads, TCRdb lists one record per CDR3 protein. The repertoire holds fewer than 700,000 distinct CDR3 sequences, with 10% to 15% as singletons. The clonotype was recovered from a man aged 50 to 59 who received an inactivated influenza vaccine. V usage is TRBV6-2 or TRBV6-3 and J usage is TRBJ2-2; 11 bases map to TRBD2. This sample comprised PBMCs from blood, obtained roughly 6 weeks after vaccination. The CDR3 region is CASSPAMASGGTTNTGELFF. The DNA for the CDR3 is TGTGCCAGCAGCCCGGCGATGGCTAGCGGGGGGACAACGAACACCGGGGAGCTGTTTTTT.